This T cell receptor beta chain was recovered during a study of blood T cell repertoires in COVID-19. Study summary: Sites across the United States, Italy and Spain contributed samples from acute and convalescent COVID-19. PBMCs, B-cell-depleted T cells, or T cells were the source of the cDNA or gDNA that made up the material.

Per the original data handling: The assay estimated nucleated cells by amplifying reference gene primers. Method: immunoSEQ multiplex PCR; TCRdb's copy keeps in-frame clones and lacks some. V, J and clone size are taken as reported in that table, and D and trimming were inferred from the DNA itself. The sample lists about 22,000 clones, 89% occurring once. Unmatched junction bases numbered 8, after V lost 5 bases and J lost 3 bases. The CDR3 contains 16 residues. CDR1 is SEHNR and CDR2 is FQNEAQ in the germline V gene (reference sequence). The clonotype comes from a human donor with active COVID-19. The donor label of this sample is uncertain. Sequences were obtained from peripheral blood. This rearrangement joins TRBV7-9 to TRBJ2-1; 9 nucleotides match TRBD1. CDR3 protein: CASSPRGTGIYNEQFF. DNA for the CDR3: TGTGCCAGCAGCCCACGAGGGACAGGGATCTACAATGAGCAGTTCTTC. Supplemented by reference TRBV7-9 and TRBJ2-1, the full variable domain reads DTGVSQNPRHKITKRGQNVTFRCDPISEHNRLYWYRQTLGQGPEFLTYFQNEAQLEKSRLLSDRFSAERPKGSFSTLEIQRTEQGDSAMYLCASSPRGTGIYNEQFFGPGTRLTVL.